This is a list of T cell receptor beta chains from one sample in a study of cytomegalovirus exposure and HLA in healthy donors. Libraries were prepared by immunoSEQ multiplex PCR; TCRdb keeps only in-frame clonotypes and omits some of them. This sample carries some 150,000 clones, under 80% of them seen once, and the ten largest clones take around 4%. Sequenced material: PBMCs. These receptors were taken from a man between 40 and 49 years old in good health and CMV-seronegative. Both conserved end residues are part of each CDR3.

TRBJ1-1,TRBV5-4,CASSLGGGQEGEAFF
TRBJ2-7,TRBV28,CASSRPGTSAYEQYF
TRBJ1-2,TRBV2,CASRAGFYTF
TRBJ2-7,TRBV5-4,CASSLGGGEQYF
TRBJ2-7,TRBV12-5,CASGPGQGLSYEQYF
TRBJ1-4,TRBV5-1,CASSLEKGAGEKLFF
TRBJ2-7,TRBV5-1,CASRTERGSYEQYF
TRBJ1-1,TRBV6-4,CASLDRGNTEAFF
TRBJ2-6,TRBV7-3,CASSPGTGLVGANVLTF
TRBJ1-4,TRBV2,CASSAGTGLRFNEKLFF